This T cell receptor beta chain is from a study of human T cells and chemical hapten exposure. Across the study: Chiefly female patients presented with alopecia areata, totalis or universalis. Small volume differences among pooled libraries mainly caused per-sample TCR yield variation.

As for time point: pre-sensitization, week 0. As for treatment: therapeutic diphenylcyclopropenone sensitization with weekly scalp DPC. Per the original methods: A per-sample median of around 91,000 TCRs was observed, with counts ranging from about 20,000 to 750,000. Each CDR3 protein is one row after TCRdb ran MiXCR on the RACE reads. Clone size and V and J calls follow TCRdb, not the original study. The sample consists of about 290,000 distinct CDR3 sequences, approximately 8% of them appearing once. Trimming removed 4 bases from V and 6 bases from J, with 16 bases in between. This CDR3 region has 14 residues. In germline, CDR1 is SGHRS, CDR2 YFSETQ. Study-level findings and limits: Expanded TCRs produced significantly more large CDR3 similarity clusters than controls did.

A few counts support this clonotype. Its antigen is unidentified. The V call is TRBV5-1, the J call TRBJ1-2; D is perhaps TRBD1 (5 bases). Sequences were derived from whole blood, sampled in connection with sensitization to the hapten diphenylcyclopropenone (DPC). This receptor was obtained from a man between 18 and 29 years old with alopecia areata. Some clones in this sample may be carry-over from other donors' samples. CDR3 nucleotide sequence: TGCGCCAGCAGCGCCGCAGGGCCCCTAGATGGCTACACCTTC. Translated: CASSAAGPLDGYTF. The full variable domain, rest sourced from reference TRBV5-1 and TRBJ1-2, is KAGVTQTPRYLIKTRGQQVTLSCSPISGHRSVSWYQQTPGQGLQFLFEYFSETQRNKGNFPGRFSGRQFSNSRSEMNVSTLELGDSALYLCASSAAGPLDGYTFGSGTRLTVV.